The entry below gives a single T cell receptor (beta chain) sequence along with its context. Its target is not known. Some clones are missing from TCRdb's copy, which holds only in-frame ones; the method was immunoSEQ multiplex PCR. Among 2 million or so clones listed, about 94% were seen once. As defined, naive CD8 cells were CD45RO-negative and positively selected for CCR7, with terminally differentiated effector memory CD45RA+ cells excluded. The healthy adult donors were HIV-negative and reported no recent acute infections or vaccinations. CDR3 size: 16 residues. Germline loops: CDR1 SEHNR, CDR2 FQNEAQ (reference sequence). V lost 1 base and J lost 4; bases outside the gene matches: 7. This sample is part of a study of shared clonotypes between healthy human individuals. As for the study in general: Researchers assigned three CD4 naive, three CD4 memory, two CD8 naive and one CD8 memory plate to each donor. Findings of the study overall: The generation probabilities recorded for non-shared clonotypes fell below those of clonotypes shared by all four donors. There were few donors, and this limited the genetic and exposure-history diversity represented.

The sequencing sample was made of naive CD8+ T cells sorted from blood. The chain has TRBV7-9 and TRBJ1-3, with 7 bases that match TRBD1. This receptor was obtained from a man between 18 and 29 years old in good health. CDR3 nucleotides: TGTGCCAGCAGCTTAGATAACAGGGGATACGGAAACACCATATATTTT. Encoded protein: CASSLDNRGYGNTIYF.